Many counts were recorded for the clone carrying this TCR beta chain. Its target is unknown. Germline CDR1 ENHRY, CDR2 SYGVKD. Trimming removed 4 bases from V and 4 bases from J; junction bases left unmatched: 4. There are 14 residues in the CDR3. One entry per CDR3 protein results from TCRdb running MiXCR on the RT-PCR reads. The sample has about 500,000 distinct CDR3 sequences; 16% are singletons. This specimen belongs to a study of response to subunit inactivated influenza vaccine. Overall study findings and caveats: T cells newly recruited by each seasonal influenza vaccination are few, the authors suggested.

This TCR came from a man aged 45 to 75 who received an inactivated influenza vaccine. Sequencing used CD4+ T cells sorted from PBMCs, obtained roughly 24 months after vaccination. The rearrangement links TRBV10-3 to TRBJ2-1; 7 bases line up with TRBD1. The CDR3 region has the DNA TGTGCCATCAGTGTTCAGGGGGTTTACAATGAGCAGTTCTTC. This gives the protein CAISVQGVYNEQFF.